Sequencing of this T cell receptor (beta chain) was carried out in a study of T-cell reconstitution after alpha-beta-depleted transplantation in children. Of note for this clonotype: Its specificity is not known.

Between the trimmed V and J ends, which lost 5 bases and 8 bases, there was a span of 11 bases. This CDR3 has 12 residues. Germline lookup yields CDR1 SGHTA and CDR2 FQGTGA. Unique molecular identifiers featured in how the TCRbeta library was prepared. In TCRdb, the PCR reads were re-called with MiXCR into one record per CDR3 protein. The data show approximately 800,000 distinct CDR3 sequences, 15% to 20% seen once. Study conclusions and caveats: In patients about two months after transplant, alpha-beta T cells reportedly arose from several hundred expanded graft clones. Surviving thymic progenitors and recipient T cells were the source of high TCRbeta diversity at day 60 in some patients. Newly made T cells mostly supplied T-cell counts and diversity one year after transplant.

This chain connects TRBV7-3 to TRBJ2-3, with D unresolved. The source was PBMCs, mostly from graft donor cells, collected 360 days after TCRalphabeta/CD19-depleted stem cell transplant. The clonotype was recovered from a male patient younger than 18 who had a stem cell transplant for acute lymphoblastic leukemia, so the T cells may come from the graft donor. The CDR3 spells CASSPRTPTQYF. CDR3 sequence (DNA): TGTGCCAGCAGCCCTAGGACCCCTACGCAGTATTTT.